The entry below gives a single TCR beta chain sequence along with its context. This clonotype showed up just once. No cognate antigen has been identified for it. Base qualities are not at hand, and no much larger clone is one base apart. A single read counts as weak evidence. Immediately after resection, surgical brain or tumor specimens were cryofrozen in liquid nitrogen, with peripheral blood cells collected concurrently. The germline V gene supplies CDR1 LGHNA and CDR2 YSLEER. V gives up 3 bases and J gives up 2 bases, and the segment between their germline ends measures 19 bases. Taken from cysteine to phenylalanine, the CDR3 has 17 residues. The CDR3 DNA has 51 bases and is translated from base 1. The iRepertoire nested amplicon-rescue multiplex PCR (arm-PCR) platform was used to amplify TCR alpha and beta CDR3 regions from RNA. For one-step reverse transcription and amplification, roughly 90-450 ng of tissue mRNA or PBMC total RNA was used as input. Following bead purification, Illumina adapters were added by a secondary multiplex PCR, and the libraries were gel-purified between 200 and 400 bp. The libraries contained internal 6-nucleotide barcodes that were used for demultiplexing. The libraries were sequenced on an Illumina MiSeq using 2x220 or 2x250 nucleotide paired-end reads. The published analysis was carried out like this. FLASH 1.2.11 was used to merge paired reads, and BWA-MEM then aligned the reads to the GRCh37 human genome before TRA and TRB reads were extracted. V and J assignment used an IMGT-derived reference of cassette sequences and CDR3 motifs that included pseudogenes. Reads were translated in three frames, and productive CDR3s were defined by a C…FGXG motif without stop codons. Unique combinations of V-J cassette pair and CDR3 amino acid sequence were defined as clonotypes. Hamming distance filtering was applied to reads, with thresholds set by the sequence error rate of each sample in mapped regions. The public reads were reanalyzed by TCRdb: fastp trimming at Q25, MiXCR alignment, in-frame beta chains only. Rows with one shared CDR3 protein collapse into an entry with the most common genes and DNA. The V and J calls and clone size are TCRdb's, not the authors'. This sample lists more than 350,000 distinct CDR3 sequences; about 40% were detected once. Around 12% of the sample rests with the top ten.

This record belongs to a study of glioma-infiltrating T cells (dated by TCRdb to about 2016). Study-wide context: Low-grade gliomas were represented by WHO grade II oligodendrogliomas or astrocytomas, and glioblastomas were represented by WHO grade IV tumors that were sampled at initial rather than recurrent diagnosis. Dexamethasone was administered to glioma patients for six or fewer days before surgery. The paired cohort was made up of three low-grade glioma patients, about 8 primary glioblastoma patients and three non-glioma patients who contributed non-neoplastic brain tissue. Each tissue-infiltrating repertoire was compared with the same patient's peripheral blood repertoire to measure divergence between tissue and blood T-cell populations. Glioma tissue, non-neoplastic brain tissue and matched peripheral blood mononuclear cells were used as sources from which TCR alpha- and beta-chain repertoires were sequenced. Sequencing coverage of 4.5- to 10-fold of some 1 million peripheral T cells was targeted for blood libraries.

General conclusions and limits of the study: Patients with low tissue-blood divergence were marked by a signature set of shared blood CDR3 motifs, and that set was depleted in highly divergent patients. VJ-independent divergence between tissue and blood was found to be below expectation in non-neoplastic patients but above expectation in all gliomas, particularly low-grade gliomas. Group comparisons were based on small numbers of patients: three non-neoplastic, three low-grade glioma and roughly eight glioblastoma patients. Only a very small number of CDR3 sequences turned up in both tissue and blood, a result put down to high CDR3 diversity combined with limited sampling.

Sequenced material: glioma tissue, nonneoplastic brain tissue, or PBMCs (not recorded which). This clonotype was sampled from a human donor with low-grade glioma or glioblastoma, undergoing nonglioma brain surgery, or in good health (not recorded which). Here the chain combines TRBV4-3 and TRBJ2-5; the D gene cannot be resolved beyond TRBD1 or TRBD2, each matching 6 bases. The DNA is TGCGCCAGCAGCCAGCAGAGGGGGGATGGGGCTCAAGAGACCCAGTACTTC. It translates to CASSQQRGDGAQETQYF.